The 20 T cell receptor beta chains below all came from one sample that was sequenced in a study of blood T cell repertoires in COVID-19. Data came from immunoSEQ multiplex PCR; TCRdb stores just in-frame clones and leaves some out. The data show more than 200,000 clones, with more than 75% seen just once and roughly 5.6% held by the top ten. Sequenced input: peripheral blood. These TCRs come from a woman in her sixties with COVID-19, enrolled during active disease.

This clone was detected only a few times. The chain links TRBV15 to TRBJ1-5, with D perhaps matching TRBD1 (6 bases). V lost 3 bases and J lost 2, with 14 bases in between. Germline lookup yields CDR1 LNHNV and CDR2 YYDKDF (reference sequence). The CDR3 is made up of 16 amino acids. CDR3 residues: CATSSWTAYGNQPQHF. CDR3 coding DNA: TGTGCCACCAGCAGTTGGACAGCGTATGGCAATCAGCCCCAGCATTTT. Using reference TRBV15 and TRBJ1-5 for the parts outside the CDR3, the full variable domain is DAMVIQNPRYQVTQFGKPVTLSCSQTLNHNVMYWYQQKSSQAPKLLFHYYDKDFNNEADTPDNFQSRRPNTSFCFLDIRSPGLGDTAMYLCATSSWTAYGNQPQHFGDGTRLSIL.

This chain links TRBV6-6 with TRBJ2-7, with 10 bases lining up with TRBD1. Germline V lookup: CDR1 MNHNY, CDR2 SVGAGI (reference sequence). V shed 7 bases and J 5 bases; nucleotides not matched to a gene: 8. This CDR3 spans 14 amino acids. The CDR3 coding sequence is TGTGCCAGCACTAATGGACAGGGGGACCACGAGCAGTACTTC. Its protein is CASTNGQGDHEQYF.

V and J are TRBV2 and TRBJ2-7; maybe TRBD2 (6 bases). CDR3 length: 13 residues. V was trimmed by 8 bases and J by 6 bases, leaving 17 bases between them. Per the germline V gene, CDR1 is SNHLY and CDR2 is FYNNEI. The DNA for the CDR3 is TGTGCCAGCCCGTGGCTAGCGAGAGGCGAGCAGTACTTC. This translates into CASPWLARGEQYF.

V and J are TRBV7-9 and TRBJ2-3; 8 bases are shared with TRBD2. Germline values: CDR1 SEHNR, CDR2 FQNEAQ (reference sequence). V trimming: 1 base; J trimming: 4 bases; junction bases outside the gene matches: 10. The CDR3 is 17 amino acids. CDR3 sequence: CASSLDRGGRGADTQYF. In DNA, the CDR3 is TGTGCCAGCAGCTTAGATCGGGGGGGACGAGGTGCAGATACGCAGTATTTT. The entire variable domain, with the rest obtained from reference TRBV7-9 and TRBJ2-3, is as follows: DTGVSQNPRHKITKRGQNVTFRCDPISEHNRLYWYRQTLGQGPEFLTYFQNEAQLEKSRLLSDRFSAERPKGSFSTLEIQRTEQGDSAMYLCASSLDRGGRGADTQYFGPGTRLTVL.

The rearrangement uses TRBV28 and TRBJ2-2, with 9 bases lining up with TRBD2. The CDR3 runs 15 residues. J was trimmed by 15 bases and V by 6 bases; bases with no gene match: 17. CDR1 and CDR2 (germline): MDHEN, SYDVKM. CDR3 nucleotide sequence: TGTGCCAGCAGCCCCCCACGGGGCGGGAGGGCCAAGGTGTTTTTT. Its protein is CASSPPRGGRAKVFF. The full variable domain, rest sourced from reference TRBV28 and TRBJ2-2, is DVKVTQSSRYLVKRTGEKVFLECVQDMDHENMFWYRQDPGLGLRLIYFSYDVKMKEKGDIPEGYSVSREKKERFSLILESASTNQTSMYLCASSPPRGGRAKVFFGEGSRLTVL.

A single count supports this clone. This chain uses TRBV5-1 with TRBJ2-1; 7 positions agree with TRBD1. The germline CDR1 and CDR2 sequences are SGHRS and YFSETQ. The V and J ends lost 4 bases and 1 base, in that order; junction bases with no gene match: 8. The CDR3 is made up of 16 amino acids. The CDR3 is CASSTRQGHSYNEQFF. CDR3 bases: TGCGCCAGCAGCACCCGACAGGGACATTCCTACAATGAGCAGTTCTTC. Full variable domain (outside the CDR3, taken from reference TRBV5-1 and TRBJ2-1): KAGVTQTPRYLIKTRGQQVTLSCSPISGHRSVSWYQQTPGQGLQFLFEYFSETQRNKGNFPGRFSGRQFSNSRSEMNVSTLELGDSALYLCASSTRQGHSYNEQFFGPGTRLTVL.

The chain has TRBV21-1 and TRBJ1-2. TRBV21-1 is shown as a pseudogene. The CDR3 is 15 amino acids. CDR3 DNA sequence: TGTGCCAGCAGCAAACGGGGGGGAGGTGGCTATGGCTACACCTTC. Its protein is CASSKRGGGGYGYTF.

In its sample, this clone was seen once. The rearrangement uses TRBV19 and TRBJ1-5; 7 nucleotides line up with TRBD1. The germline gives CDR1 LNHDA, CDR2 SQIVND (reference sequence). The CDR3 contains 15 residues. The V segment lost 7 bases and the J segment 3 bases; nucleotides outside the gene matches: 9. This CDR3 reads CASTLGQGVNQPQHF. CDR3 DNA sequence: TGTGCCAGTACCCTGGGGCAGGGGGTCAATCAGCCCCAGCATTTT.

Here the CDR3 reads CASRMQGVGNTIYF. CDR3 in DNA: TGTGCCAGCAGAATGCAGGGGGTCGGAAACACCATATATTTT. V gene TRBV28 combines with J gene TRBJ1-3; the match to TRBD1 covers 7 bases. CDR3 length: 14 residues. J gave up 4 bases and V 6 bases, and 6 bases lay outside the gene matches. CDR1 MDHEN and CDR2 SYDVKM come from the germline V gene.

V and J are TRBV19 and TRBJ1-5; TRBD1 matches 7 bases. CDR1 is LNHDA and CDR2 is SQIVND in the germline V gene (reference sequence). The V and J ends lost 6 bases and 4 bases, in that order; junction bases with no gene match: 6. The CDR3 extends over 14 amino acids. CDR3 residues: CASRGGGENQPQHF. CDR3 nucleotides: TGTGCCAGTAGAGGAGGGGGCGAGAATCAGCCCCAGCATTTT.

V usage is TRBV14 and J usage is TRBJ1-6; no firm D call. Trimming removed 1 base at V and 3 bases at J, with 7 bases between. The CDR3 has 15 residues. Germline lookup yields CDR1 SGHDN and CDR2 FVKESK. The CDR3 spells CASSQAGVYNSPLHF. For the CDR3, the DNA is TGTGCCAGCAGCCAAGCGGGTGTCTATAATTCACCCCTCCACTTT.

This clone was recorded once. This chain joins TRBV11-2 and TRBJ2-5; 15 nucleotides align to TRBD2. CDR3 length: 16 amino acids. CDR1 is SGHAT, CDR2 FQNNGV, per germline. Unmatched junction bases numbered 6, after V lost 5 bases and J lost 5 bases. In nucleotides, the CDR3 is TGTGCCAGCAGCCCCTGGACTAGCGGGAGGGGTGAGACCCAGTACTTC. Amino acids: CASSPWTSGRGETQYF.

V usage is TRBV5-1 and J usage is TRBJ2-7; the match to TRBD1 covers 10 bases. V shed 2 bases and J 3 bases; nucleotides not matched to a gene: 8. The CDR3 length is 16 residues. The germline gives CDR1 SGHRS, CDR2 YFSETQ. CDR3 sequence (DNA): TGCGCCAGCAGCTTAGGGCTGGGGACAGGGGTCTACGAGCAGTACTTC. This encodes CASSLGLGTGVYEQYF.

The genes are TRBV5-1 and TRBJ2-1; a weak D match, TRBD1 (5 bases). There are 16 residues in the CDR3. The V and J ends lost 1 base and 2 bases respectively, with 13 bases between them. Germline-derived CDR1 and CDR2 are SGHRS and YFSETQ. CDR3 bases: TGCGCCAGCAGCTTGAGTCCCCAGGGAACCTACAATGAGCAGTTCTTC. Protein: CASSLSPQGTYNEQFF.

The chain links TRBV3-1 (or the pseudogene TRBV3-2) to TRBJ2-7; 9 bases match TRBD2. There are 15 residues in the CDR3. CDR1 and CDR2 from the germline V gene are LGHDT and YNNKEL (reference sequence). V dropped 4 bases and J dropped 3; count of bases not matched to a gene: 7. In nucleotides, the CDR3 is TGTGCCAGCAGCCCCGGTAATAGCGGGAGCTACGAGCAGTACTTC. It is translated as CASSPGNSGSYEQYF.

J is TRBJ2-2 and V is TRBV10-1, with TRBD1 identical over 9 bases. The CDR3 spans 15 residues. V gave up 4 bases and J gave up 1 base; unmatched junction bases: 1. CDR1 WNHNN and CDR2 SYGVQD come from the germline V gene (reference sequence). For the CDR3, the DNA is TGCGCCAGCAGTGGGGGACAGGGGAACACCGGGGAGCTGTTTTTT. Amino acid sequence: CASSGGQGNTGELFF.

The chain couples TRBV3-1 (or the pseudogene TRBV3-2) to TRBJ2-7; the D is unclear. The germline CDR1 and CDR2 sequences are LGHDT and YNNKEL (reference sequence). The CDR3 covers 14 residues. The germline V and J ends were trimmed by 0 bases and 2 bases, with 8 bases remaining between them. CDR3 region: CASSQETAAYEQYF. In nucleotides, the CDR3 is TGTGCCAGCAGCCAAGAAACCGCGGCCTACGAGCAGTACTTC.

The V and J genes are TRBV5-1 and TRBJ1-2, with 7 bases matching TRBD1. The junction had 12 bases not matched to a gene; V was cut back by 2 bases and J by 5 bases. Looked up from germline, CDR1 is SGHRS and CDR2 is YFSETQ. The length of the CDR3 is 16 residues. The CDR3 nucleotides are TGCGCCAGCAGCTTTGCCCCGACAGGGAAGATGTATGGCTACACCTTC. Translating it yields CASSFAPTGKMYGYTF.

The CDR3 protein is CASSYSAGGGEKLFF. The CDR3 nucleotides are TGTGCCAGCAGTTACTCCGCGGGCGGTGGTGAAAAACTGTTTTTT. The genes are TRBV6-2 or TRBV6-3 and TRBJ1-4; D not certain. The CDR3 is 15 amino acids. The V end lost 0 bases, the J end lost 7 bases, and 12 bases lay between the germline ends. Germline loops: CDR1 MNHEY, CDR2 SVGEGT.

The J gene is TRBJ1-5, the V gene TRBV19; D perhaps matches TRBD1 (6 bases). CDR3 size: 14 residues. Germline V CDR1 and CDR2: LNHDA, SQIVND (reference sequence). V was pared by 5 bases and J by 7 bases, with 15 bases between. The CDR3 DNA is TGTGCCAGTAGTCCCCGGGAGGGGGAACAGCCCCAGCATTTT. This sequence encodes CASSPREGEQPQHF.